What follows are 20 T cell receptor beta chains derived from one specimen sequenced in a study of tumor-infiltrating lymphocytes in localized non-small cell lung cancer. Profiling relied on immunoSEQ multiplex PCR, and the TCRdb table lists in-frame clones only, not all of them. The sample carries about 14,000 clones, more than 60% recorded once. The source material was lung tumor tissue. The receptors derive from a human donor with non-small cell lung cancer.

The rearrangement links TRBV6-6 to TRBJ1-2; D is perhaps TRBD1 (6 bases). Trimming shortened V by 6 bases and J by 5 bases, and 19 bases separated the two germline ends. Germline-derived CDR1 and CDR2 are MNHNY and SVGAGI (reference sequence). This CDR3 has 15 amino acids. DNA of the CDR3: TGTGCCAGCAGCCTAGAGGGGGGTAATGGATATGGCTACACCTTC. Its protein product is CASSLEGGNGYGYTF.

The genes are TRBV7-3 and TRBJ2-1, with TRBD2 identical over 8 bases. The CDR3 is 16 amino acids. Germline V gene data show CDR1 as SGHTA and CDR2 as FQGTGA. V trimming: 4 bases; J trimming: 0 bases; junction bases outside the gene matches: 5. This CDR3 reads CASSSGAGGSYNEQFF. The CDR3 bases are TGTGCCAGCAGCTCTGGGGCGGGAGGCTCCTACAATGAGCAGTTCTTC.

The V call is TRBV18, the J call TRBJ2-6; 8 nucleotides align to TRBD2. The length of the CDR3 is 17 residues. CDR1 and CDR2 (germline): KGHSH, LQKENI. Trimming at V came to 2 bases and at J to 1 base, leaving 4 bases not matched to a gene. Written as DNA, the CDR3 is TGTGCCAGCTCACCATTAGCGGGGTTATCTGGGGCCAACGTCCTGACTTTC. Its translation is CASSPLAGLSGANVLTF. The complete variable domain, with remaining parts taken from reference TRBV18 and TRBJ2-6, reads NAGVMQNPRHLVRRRGQEARLRCSPMKGHSHVYWYRQLPEEGLKFMVYLQKENIIDESGMPKERFSAEFPKEGPSILRIQQVVRGDSAAYFCASSPLAGLSGANVLTFGAGSRLTVL.

The chain carries TRBV7-2 and TRBJ2-4; D gene unclear. Germline CDR1 SGHTA, CDR2 FQGNSA. The germline V and J ends were trimmed by 0 bases and 3 bases, with 6 bases remaining between them. CDR3 length: 14 amino acids. Here the CDR3 DNA reads TGTGCCAGCAGCTTAGCGCGAAGCAAAAACATTCAGTACTTC. It translates to CASSLARSKNIQYF. The full variable domain, rest sourced from reference TRBV7-2 and TRBJ2-4, is GAGVSQSPSNKVTEKGKDVELRCDPISGHTALYWYRQSLGQGLEFLIYFQGNSAPDKSGLPSDRFSAERTGGSVSTLTIQRTQQEDSAVYLCASSLARSKNIQYFGAGTRLSVL.

V and J are TRBV11-3 and TRBJ2-7; tentative D call: TRBD2 (5 bases). CDR3 length equals 13 residues. Germline V gene sequence: CDR1 SGHNT, CDR2 YENEEA. V was clipped by 5 bases and J by 6 bases, with 14 bases between them. CDR3 sequence reads: CASSPRAGLEQYF. The CDR3 coding sequence is TGTGCCAGCAGCCCCCGGGCGGGCCTCGAGCAGTACTTC.

V usage is TRBV28 and J usage is TRBJ1-2; D is uncertain. Trimming cost V 4 bases and J 6 bases, with 12 bases left between them. CDR1 MDHEN and CDR2 SYDVKM come from the germline V gene. The CDR3 loop spans 13 amino acids. This chain's CDR3 is CASSSATLNGYTF. CDR3 nucleotide sequence: TGTGCCAGCAGTTCGGCTACACTCAATGGCTACACCTTC.

This chain links TRBV5-1 with TRBJ2-1, with 8 positions matching TRBD2. The junction had 13 bases not matched to a gene; V was cut back by 7 bases and J by 4 bases. The CDR3 length is 16 residues. Germline CDR1 reads SGHRS; CDR2 reads YFSETQ. CDR3 residues: CASSASRQREYNEQFF. CDR3 in DNA: TGCGCCAGCTCAGCCTCCCGGCAGCGGGAGTACAATGAGCAGTTCTTC.

The rearrangement links TRBV29-1 to TRBJ2-3, with 8 bases identical to TRBD1. Germline values: CDR1 SQVTM, CDR2 ANQGSEA. The CDR3 contains 15 residues. V dropped 8 bases and J dropped 4; count of bases not matched to a gene: 14. The CDR3 region is CSSITTGALADTQYF. The DNA for the CDR3 is TGCAGCTCAATCACGACAGGGGCCCTCGCAGATACGCAGTATTTT.

The chain recombines TRBV11-2 with TRBJ2-7; D is possibly TRBD1 or TRBD2 (5 bases each). Trimming cost V 1 base and J 4 bases, with 14 bases left between them. The length of the CDR3 is 15 residues. The germline CDR1 and CDR2 sequences are SGHAT and FQNNGV. In DNA form, the CDR3 reads TGTGCCAGCAGCTTAGGTTCCGGGACCCAATACGAGCAGTACTTC. Translating gives CASSLGSGTQYEQYF.

The chain uses TRBV29-1 and TRBJ1-4; the match to TRBD1 covers 8 bases. The length of the CDR3 is 16 residues. Germline lookup yields CDR1 SQVTM and CDR2 ANQGSEA. V was pared by 0 bases and J by 11 bases, with 14 bases of the junction left unmatched. CDR3 coding DNA: TGCAGCGTTGAAGAGCTCGGACAGACAGGGGTGGGGAAACTGTTTTTT. It specifies CSVEELGQTGVGKLFF. Full variable domain (remainder filled in from reference TRBV29-1 and TRBJ1-4): SAVISQKPSRDICQRGTSLTIQCQVDSQVTMMFWYRQQPGQSLTLIATANQGSEATYESGFVIDKFPISRPNLTFSTLTVSNMSPEDSSIYLCSVEELGQTGVGKLFFGSGTQLSVL.

This CDR3 is CASSLGETGFQRTQYF. CDR3 nucleotides: TGTGCCAGCAGCCTTGGGGAGACAGGATTCCAAAGAACCCAGTACTTC. The rearrangement uses TRBV7-9 and TRBJ2-5; D perhaps matches TRBD1 (6 bases). The CDR3 runs 16 residues. V gave up 5 bases and J gave up 8 bases, with 24 bases separating them. Germline V lookup: CDR1 SEHNR, CDR2 FQNEAQ (reference sequence).

V is TRBV11-1 and J is TRBJ2-1; D is possibly TRBD1 (5 bases). This CDR3 spans 13 amino acids. Germline V gives CDR1 SGHAT, CDR2 FQDESV (reference sequence). Trimming left V 3 bases short and J 5 bases short, with 8 bases between. CDR3 coding DNA: TGTGCCAGCAGCTTCCAGGGCCACAATGAGCAGTTCTTC. Its translation: CASSFQGHNEQFF.

This clone appeared a few times. The chain combines TRBV18 with TRBJ1-1; D unresolved. V shed 0 bases and J shed 4 bases, with 15 bases lying between them. The CDR3 contains 16 residues. Germline loops: CDR1 KGHSH, CDR2 LQKENI. The CDR3 DNA sequence: TGTGCCAGCTCACCACCCCGGCGCAGGTGGGGCACTGAAGCTTTCTTT. This translates into CASSPPRRRWGTEAFF.

The chain links TRBV5-4 to TRBJ1-1; maybe TRBD1 (6 bases). Germline V gives CDR1 SGHNT, CDR2 YYREEE (reference sequence). Deletions cut 0 bases from V and 0 bases from J, with 9 bases between. The CDR3 runs 15 residues. This chain's CDR3 is CASSLEWDMNTEAFF. CDR3 nucleotides: TGTGCCAGCAGCTTGGAGTGGGACATGAACACTGAAGCTTTCTTT.

The CDR3 coding sequence is TGTGCCAGCAGCCTGGACAGATTTAACTATGGCTACACCTTC. Protein sequence: CASSLDRFNYGYTF. This chain links TRBV5-4 with TRBJ1-2; TRBD1 is a possible D gene (6 bases). The CDR3 sequence is 14 residues long. V lost 4 bases to trimming and J lost 1 base, with 11 bases between them. Germline-derived CDR1 and CDR2 are SGHNT and YYREEE (reference sequence).

This chain connects TRBV28 to TRBJ1-2; D perhaps matches TRBD1 (6 bases). CDR1 is MDHEN and CDR2 is SYDVKM in the germline V gene. Trimming took 1 base from V and 2 from J, leaving 8 bases between them. CDR3 size: 14 residues. CDR3 DNA: TGTGCCAGCAGTTTATTCGGGGGCAACTATGGCTACACCTTC. This encodes CASSLFGGNYGYTF.

In this sample, this clone turned up a few times. The V call is TRBV12-2, the J call TRBJ1-5; the D call of TRBD1 is as the table states it, not checked on the DNA. TRBV12-2 is described as a pseudogene. CDR3 length equals 18 residues. The CDR3 region has the DNA TGTGCAAGTCGCTCGGGGACAGGGGCCCTTCGTCGCAATCAGCCCCAGCATTTT. Amino acids: CASRSGTGALRRNQPQHF.

V and J are TRBV30 and TRBJ2-3, with 15 bases aligning to TRBD2. With 4 bases clipped from V and 8 bases from J, the junction kept 7 bases outside the gene matches. CDR1 and CDR2 from the germline V gene are GTSNPN and SVGIG (reference sequence). This CDR3 spans 15 amino acids. CDR3 DNA sequence: TGTGCCTGGACAAACAAGGGACTAGCGGGGGGTACGCAGTATTTT. Translation: CAWTNKGLAGGTQYF.

This sequence joins TRBV4-1 and TRBJ2-1, with 9 bases matching TRBD2. This CDR3 contains 16 residues. The ends lost 3 bases at V and 4 bases at J; junction bases unmatched: 7. The germline V gene encodes CDR1 MGHRA and CDR2 YSYEKL. The CDR3 spells CASSHRGTSLYNEQFF. In nucleotides, the CDR3 is TGCGCCAGCAGCCACCGCGGGACTAGCCTTTACAATGAGCAGTTCTTC.

The chain employs TRBV7-2 and TRBJ2-7; D is possibly TRBD2 (7 bases). The CDR3 length is 15 residues. In germline, CDR1 is SGHTA, CDR2 FQGNSA. V was trimmed by 1 base and J by 2 bases, leaving 12 bases between them. Here the CDR3 reads CASSLGGGGAYEQYF. The CDR3 region has the DNA TGTGCCAGCAGCTTAGGCGGAGGGGGGGCCTACGAGCAGTACTTC.